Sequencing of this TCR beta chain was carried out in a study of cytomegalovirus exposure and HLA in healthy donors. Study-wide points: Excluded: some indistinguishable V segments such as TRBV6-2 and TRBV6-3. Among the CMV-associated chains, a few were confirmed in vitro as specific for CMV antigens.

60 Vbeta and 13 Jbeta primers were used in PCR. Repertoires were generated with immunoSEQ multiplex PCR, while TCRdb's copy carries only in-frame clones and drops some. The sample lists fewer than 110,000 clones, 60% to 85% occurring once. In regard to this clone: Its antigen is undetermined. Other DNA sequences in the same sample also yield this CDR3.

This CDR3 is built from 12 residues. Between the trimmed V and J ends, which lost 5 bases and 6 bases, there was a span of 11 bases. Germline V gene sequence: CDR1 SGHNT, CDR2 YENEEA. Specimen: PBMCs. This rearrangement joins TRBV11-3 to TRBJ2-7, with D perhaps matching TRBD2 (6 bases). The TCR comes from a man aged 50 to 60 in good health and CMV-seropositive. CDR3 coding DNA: TGTGCCAGCAGCCTAGGCGGGGCCGAGCAGTACTTC. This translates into CASSLGGAEQYF. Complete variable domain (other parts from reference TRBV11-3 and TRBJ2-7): EAGVVQSPRYKIIEKKQPVAFWCNPISGHNTLYWYLQNLGQGPELLIRYENEEAVDDSQLPKDRFSAERLKGVDSTLKIQPAELGDSAVYLCASSLGGAEQYFGPGTRLTVT.